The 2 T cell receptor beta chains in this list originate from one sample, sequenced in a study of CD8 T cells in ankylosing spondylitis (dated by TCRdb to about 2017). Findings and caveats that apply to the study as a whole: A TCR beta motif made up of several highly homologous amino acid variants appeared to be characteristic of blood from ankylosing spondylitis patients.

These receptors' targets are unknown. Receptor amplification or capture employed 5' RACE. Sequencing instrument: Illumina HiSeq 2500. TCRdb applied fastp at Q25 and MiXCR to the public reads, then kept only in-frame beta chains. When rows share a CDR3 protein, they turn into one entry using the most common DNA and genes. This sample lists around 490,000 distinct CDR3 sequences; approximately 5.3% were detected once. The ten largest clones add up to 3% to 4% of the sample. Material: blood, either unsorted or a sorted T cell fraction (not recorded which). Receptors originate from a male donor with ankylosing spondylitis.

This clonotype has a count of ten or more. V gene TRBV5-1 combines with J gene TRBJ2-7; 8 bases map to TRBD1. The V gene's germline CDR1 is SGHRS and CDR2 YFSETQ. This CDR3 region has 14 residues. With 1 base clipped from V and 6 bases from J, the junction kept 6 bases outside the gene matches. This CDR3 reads CASSLQGAGREQYF. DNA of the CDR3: TGCGCCAGCAGCTTGCAGGGGGCAGGTCGCGAGCAGTACTTC.

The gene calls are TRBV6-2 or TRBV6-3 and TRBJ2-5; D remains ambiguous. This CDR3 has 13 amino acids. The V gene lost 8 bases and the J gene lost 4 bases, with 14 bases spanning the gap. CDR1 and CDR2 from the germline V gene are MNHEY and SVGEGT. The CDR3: CASQAGNRETQYF. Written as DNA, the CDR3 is TGTGCCAGCCAAGCAGGAAACCGAGAGACCCAGTACTTC.